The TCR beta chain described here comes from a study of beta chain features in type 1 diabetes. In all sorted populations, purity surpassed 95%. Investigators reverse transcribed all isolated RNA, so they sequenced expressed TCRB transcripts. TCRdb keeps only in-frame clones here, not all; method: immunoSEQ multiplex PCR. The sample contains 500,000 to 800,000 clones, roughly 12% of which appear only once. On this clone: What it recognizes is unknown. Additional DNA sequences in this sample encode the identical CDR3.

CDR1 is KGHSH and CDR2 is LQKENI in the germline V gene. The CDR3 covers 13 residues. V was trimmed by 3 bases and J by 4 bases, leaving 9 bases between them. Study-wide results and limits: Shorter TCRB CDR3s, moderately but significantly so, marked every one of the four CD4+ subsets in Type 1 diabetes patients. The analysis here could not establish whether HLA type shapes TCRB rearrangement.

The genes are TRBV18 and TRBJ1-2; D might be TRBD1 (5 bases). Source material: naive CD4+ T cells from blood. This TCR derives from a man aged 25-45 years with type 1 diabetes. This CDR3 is CASSPDRAYGYTF. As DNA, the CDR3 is TGTGCCAGCTCACCCGACAGAGCCTATGGCTACACCTTC.